This passage covers 11 T cell receptor beta chains from one sample sequenced in a study of cytomegalovirus exposure and HLA in healthy donors. Primers: 60 Vbeta forward and 13 Jbeta reverse. Measured with immunoSEQ multiplex PCR; TCRdb has only the in-frame clones, and not every one. The sample comprises about 170,000 clones, approximately 79% of which are singletons, and 2% to 2.5% rests with the top ten. Sequenced sample: PBMCs. The receptors shown here come from a male donor in good health and CMV-seronegative.

The rearrangement uses TRBV20-1 and TRBJ2-5, with 7 bases lining up with TRBD2. The CDR3 extends over 11 amino acids. The germline V gene encodes CDR1 DFQATT and CDR2 SNEGSKA (reference sequence). V was pared by 6 bases and J by 3 bases, with 1 base of the junction left unmatched. CDR3 DNA: TGCAGTGCGGGGGGGAAAGAGACCCAGTACTTC. This sequence encodes CSAGGKETQYF.

This chain joins TRBV27 and TRBJ2-2, with TRBD1 as a possible D gene (6 bases). This CDR3 comprises 18 residues. The germline gives CDR1 MNHEY, CDR2 SMNVEV (reference sequence). Trimming pared 1 base from V and 1 base from J, leaving 16 bases between. The CDR3 reads CASSLFGSGTRNTGELFF. The CDR3 nucleotides are TGTGCCAGCAGTTTATTTGGATCCGGGACACGGAACACCGGGGAGCTGTTTTTT.

CDR3 nucleotides: TGTGCCAGCAGCCTTGGGACAGGTGGGACAGATACGCAGTATTTT. Translating gives CASSLGTGGTDTQYF. The chain has TRBV13 and TRBJ2-3, with 8 bases that match TRBD1. Trimming took 5 bases from V and 3 from J; bases not matched to a gene: 7. CDR1 and CDR2 (germline): PRHDT, FYEKMQ (reference sequence). The CDR3 consists of 15 residues.

J is TRBJ1-2 and V is TRBV7-2; D is uncertain. Trimming pared 0 bases from V and 2 bases from J, leaving 7 bases between. Germline assignment: CDR1 SGHTA and CDR2 FQGNSA. The CDR3 sequence is 14 residues long. CDR3 protein: CASSLARPNYGYTF. DNA for the CDR3: TGTGCCAGCAGCTTAGCGCGGCCCAACTATGGCTACACCTTC. Supplemented by reference TRBV7-2 and TRBJ1-2, the full variable domain reads GAGVSQSPSNKVTEKGKDVELRCDPISGHTALYWYRQSLGQGLEFLIYFQGNSAPDKSGLPSDRFSAERTGGSVSTLTIQRTQQEDSAVYLCASSLARPNYGYTFGSGTRLTVV.

The rearrangement uses TRBV19 and TRBJ1-2, with 9 nucleotides matching TRBD1. CDR3 length: 15 amino acids. CDR1 and CDR2 (germline): LNHDA, SQIVND (reference sequence). V dropped 5 bases and J dropped 8; count of bases not matched to a gene: 12. CDR3 DNA sequence: TGTGCCAGTAGTCCTGGACGAGGGACAGGGAAGGGCTACACCTTC. Amino acids: CASSPGRGTGKGYTF.

The V gene is TRBV6-5, the J gene TRBJ2-7; possible D gene TRBD2, 6 bases. V dropped 2 bases and J dropped 2 bases, with 13 bases sitting between them. In germline, CDR1 is MNHEY, CDR2 SVGAGI. This CDR3 spans 15 amino acids. This chain's CDR3 is CASSYMGGSPYEQYF. The CDR3 DNA is TGTGCCAGCAGTTACATGGGGGGTTCCCCCTACGAGCAGTACTTC.

This sequence joins TRBV25-1 and TRBJ1-6; D is ambiguous. The CDR3 runs to 16 residues. Germline-derived CDR1 and CDR2 are MGHDK and SYGVNS. Trimming removed 6 bases from V and 0 bases from J, with 12 bases in between. CDR3 loop: CASREASYSYNSPLHF. As DNA, the CDR3 is TGTGCCAGCAGGGAGGCCAGTTACTCCTATAATTCACCCCTCCACTTT.

This rearrangement joins TRBV19 to TRBJ2-4; 10 bases are a match to TRBD2. The CDR3 runs 14 residues. The V and J ends lost 6 bases and 9 bases, in that order; junction bases with no gene match: 8. Germline loops: CDR1 LNHDA, CDR2 SQIVND (reference sequence). The CDR3 nucleotides read TGTGCCAGTAGAAGTAGCGGGGGGCCGGTCATTCAGTACTTC. It is translated as CASRSSGGPVIQYF.

This clone was recorded a few times. The V gene is TRBV4-1, the J gene TRBJ1-6; 10 bases line up with TRBD1. Germline CDR1 and CDR2: MGHRA and YSYEKL. The CDR3 length is 18 residues. Trimming took 0 bases from V and 7 from J; bases not matched to a gene: 9. The CDR3 region has the DNA TGCGCCAGCAGCCAAGACCCCATCCGGGACAGGGGAAATTCACCCCTCCACTTT. It translates to CASSQDPIRDRGNSPLHF.

The gene calls are TRBV6-5 and TRBJ2-3; 7 nucleotides align to TRBD1. CDR3 length equals 15 residues. The germline gives CDR1 MNHEY, CDR2 SVGAGI. The junction had 7 bases not matched to a gene; V was cut back by 5 bases and J by 2 bases. The CDR3 nucleotides are TGTGCCAGCAGTGCCACGGGACAGACCACAGATACGCAGTATTTT. Translation: CASSATGQTTDTQYF.

The chain has TRBV5-1 and TRBJ1-4; the match to TRBD1 covers 10 bases. There are 14 residues in the CDR3. Per germline, CDR1 SGHRS and CDR2 YFSETQ. V was pared by 4 bases and J by 6 bases, with 3 bases of the junction left unmatched. For the CDR3, the DNA is TGCGCCAGCAGCCAGGACAGGGGGTATGAAAAACTGTTTTTT. Its translation: CASSQDRGYEKLFF. Supplemented by reference TRBV5-1 and TRBJ1-4, the full variable domain reads KAGVTQTPRYLIKTRGQQVTLSCSPISGHRSVSWYQQTPGQGLQFLFEYFSETQRNKGNFPGRFSGRQFSNSRSEMNVSTLELGDSALYLCASSQDRGYEKLFFGSGTQLSVL.